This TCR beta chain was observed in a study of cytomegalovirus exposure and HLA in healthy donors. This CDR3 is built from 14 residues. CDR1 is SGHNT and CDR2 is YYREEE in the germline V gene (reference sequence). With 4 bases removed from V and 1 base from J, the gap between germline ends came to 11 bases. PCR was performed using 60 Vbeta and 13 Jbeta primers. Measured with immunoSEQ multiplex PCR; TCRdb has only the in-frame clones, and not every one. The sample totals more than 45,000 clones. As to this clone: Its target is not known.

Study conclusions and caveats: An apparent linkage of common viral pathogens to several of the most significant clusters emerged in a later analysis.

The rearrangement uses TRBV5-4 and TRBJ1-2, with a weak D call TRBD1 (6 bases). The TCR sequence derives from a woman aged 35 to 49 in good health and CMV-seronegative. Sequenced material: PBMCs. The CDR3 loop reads CASSPDSVNYGYTF. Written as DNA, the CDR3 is TGTGCCAGCAGCCCGGACAGCGTTAACTATGGCTACACCTTC.